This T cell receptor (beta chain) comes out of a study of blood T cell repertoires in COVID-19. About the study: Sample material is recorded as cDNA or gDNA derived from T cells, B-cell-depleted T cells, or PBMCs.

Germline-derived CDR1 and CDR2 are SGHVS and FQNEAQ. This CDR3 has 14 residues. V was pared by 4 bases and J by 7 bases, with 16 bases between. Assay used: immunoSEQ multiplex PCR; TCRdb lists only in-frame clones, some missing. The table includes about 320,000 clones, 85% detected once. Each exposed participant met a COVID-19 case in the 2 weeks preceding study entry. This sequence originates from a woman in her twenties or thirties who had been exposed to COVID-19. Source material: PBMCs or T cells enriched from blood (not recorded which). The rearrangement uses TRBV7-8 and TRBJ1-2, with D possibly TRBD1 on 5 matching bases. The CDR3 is CASSSNAGIFGYTF. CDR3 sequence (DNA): TGTGCCAGCAGCTCGAACGCAGGGATTTTTGGCTACACCTTC.